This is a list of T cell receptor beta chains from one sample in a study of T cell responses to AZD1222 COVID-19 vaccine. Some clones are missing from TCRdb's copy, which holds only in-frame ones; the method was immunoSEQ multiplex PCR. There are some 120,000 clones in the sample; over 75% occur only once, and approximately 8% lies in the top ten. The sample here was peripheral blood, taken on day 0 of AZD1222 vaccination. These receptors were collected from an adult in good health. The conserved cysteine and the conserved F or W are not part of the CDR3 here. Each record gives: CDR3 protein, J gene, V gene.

ASSQAFAERGRRGYT TRBJ1-2 TRBV3-1/TRBV3-2
ASSLWGQGGGEQY TRBJ2-7 TRBV9
ASSSPGEQDTQY TRBJ2-3 TRBV28
ASSIATGSGNTIY TRBJ1-3 TRBV19
ASSGMANYGYT TRBJ1-2 TRBV19
ASSLSYGDSYEQY TRBJ2-7 TRBV11-3
ASSNTATVSYEQY TRBJ2-7 TRBV3-1/TRBV3-2
ASSPEGVREAF TRBJ1-1 TRBV18
ASSLPGNTIY TRBJ1-3 TRBV7-3
ASSRLSSSSPLH TRBJ1-6 TRBV7-3
ASTPEDSAPTH TRBJ1-5 TRBV6-5